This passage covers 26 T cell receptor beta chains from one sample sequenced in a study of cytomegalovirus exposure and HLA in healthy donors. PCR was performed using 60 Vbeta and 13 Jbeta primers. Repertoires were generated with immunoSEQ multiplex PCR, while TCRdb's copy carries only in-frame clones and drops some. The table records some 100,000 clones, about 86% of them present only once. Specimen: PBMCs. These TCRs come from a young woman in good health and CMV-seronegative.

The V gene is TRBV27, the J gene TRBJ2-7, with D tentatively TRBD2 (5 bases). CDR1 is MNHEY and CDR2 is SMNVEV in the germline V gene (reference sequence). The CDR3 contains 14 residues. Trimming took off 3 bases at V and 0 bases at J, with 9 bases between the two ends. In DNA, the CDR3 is TGTGCCAGCAGTTTCACGGGATTCTCCTACGAGCAGTACTTC. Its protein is CASSFTGFSYEQYF.

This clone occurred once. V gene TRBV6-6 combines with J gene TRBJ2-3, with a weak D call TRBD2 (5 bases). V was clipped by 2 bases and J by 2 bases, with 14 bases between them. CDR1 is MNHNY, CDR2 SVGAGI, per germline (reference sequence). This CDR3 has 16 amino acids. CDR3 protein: CASSYLGSTNTDTQYF. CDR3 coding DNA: TGTGCCAGCAGTTACCTGGGGAGTACAAACACAGATACGCAGTATTTT.

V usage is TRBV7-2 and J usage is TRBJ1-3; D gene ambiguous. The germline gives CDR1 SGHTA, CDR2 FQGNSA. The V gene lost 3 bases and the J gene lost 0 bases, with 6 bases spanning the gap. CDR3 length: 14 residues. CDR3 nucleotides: TGTGCCAGCAGCTTTTTCCACTCTGGAAACACCATATATTTT. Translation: CASSFFHSGNTIYF. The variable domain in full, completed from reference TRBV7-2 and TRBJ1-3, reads GAGVSQSPSNKVTEKGKDVELRCDPISGHTALYWYRQSLGQGLEFLIYFQGNSAPDKSGLPSDRFSAERTGGSVSTLTIQRTQQEDSAVYLCASSFFHSGNTIYFGEGSWLTVV.

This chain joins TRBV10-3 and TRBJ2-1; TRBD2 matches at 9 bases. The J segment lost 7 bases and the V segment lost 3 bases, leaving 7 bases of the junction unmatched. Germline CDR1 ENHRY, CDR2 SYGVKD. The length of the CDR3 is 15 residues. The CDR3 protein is CAISDVAGGPNEQFF. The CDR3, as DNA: TGTGCCATCAGTGATGTGGCGGGAGGGCCGAATGAGCAGTTCTTC.

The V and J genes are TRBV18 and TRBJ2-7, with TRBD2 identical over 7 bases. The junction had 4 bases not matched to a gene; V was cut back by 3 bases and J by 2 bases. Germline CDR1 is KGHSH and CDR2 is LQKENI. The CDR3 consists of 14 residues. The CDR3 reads CASSPSGTTYEQYF. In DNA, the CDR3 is TGTGCCAGCTCACCGTCCGGGACTACCTACGAGCAGTACTTC.

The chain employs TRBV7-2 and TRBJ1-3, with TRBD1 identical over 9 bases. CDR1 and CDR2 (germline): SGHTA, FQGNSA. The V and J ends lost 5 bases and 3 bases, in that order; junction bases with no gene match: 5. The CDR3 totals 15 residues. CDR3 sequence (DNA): TGTGCCAGCAGCACAGGGGGCTTAGATGGAAACACCATATATTTT. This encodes CASSTGGLDGNTIYF.

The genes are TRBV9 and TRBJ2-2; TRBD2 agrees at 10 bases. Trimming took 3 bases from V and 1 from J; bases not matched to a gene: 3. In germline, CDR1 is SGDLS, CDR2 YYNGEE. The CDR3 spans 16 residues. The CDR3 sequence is CASSGSGRGNTGELFF. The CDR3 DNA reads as TGTGCCAGCAGCGGAAGCGGGAGGGGGAACACCGGGGAGCTGTTTTTT.

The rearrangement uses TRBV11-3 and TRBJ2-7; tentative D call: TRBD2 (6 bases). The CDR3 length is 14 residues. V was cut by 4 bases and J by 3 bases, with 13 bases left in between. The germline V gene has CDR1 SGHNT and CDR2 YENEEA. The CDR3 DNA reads TGTGCCAGCAGCTCCGGGACTCCCTACTACGAGCAGTACTTC. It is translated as CASSSGTPYYEQYF.

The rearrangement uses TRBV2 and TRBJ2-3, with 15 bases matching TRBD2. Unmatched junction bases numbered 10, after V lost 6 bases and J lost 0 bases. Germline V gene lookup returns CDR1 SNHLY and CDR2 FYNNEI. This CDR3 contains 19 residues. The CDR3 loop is CASRPPGLAGGPSTDTQYF. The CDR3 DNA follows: TGTGCCAGCAGACCACCCGGACTAGCGGGAGGGCCGAGCACAGATACGCAGTATTTT.

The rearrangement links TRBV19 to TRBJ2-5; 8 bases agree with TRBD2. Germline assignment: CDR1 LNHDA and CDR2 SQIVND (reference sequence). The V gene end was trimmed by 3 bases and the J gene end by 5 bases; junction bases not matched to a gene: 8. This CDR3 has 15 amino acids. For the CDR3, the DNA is TGTGCCAGTAGTATCTCCAGCGGGAGTTTGGAGACCCAGTACTTC. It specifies CASSISSGSLETQYF.

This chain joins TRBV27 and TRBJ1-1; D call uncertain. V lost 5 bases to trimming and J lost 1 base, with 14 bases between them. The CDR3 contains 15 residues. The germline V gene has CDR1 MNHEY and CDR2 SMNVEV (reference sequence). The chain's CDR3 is CASSPSSGPNTEAFF. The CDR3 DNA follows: TGTGCCAGCAGTCCCAGCAGCGGGCCGAACACTGAAGCTTTCTTT.

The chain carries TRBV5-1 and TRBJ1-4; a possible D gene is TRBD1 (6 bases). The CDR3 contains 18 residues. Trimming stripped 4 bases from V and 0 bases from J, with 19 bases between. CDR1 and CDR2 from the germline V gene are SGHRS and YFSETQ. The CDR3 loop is CASSPGGQGTATNEKLFF. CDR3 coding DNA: TGCGCCAGCAGCCCCGGGGGGCAGGGGACTGCAACTAATGAAAAACTGTTTTTT. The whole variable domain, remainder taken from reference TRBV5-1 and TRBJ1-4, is KAGVTQTPRYLIKTRGQQVTLSCSPISGHRSVSWYQQTPGQGLQFLFEYFSETQRNKGNFPGRFSGRQFSNSRSEMNVSTLELGDSALYLCASSPGGQGTATNEKLFFGSGTQLSVL.

The CDR3 DNA is TGTGCCAGCAGCACCACAGGGGGCGCCTCCTACGAGCAGTACTTC. It codes for CASSTTGGASYEQYF. V and J are TRBV6-5 and TRBJ2-7, with 9 bases matching TRBD1. Per the germline V gene, CDR1 is MNHEY and CDR2 is SVGAGI. CDR3 length equals 15 residues. The J segment lost 0 bases and the V segment lost 6 bases, leaving 6 bases of the junction unmatched.

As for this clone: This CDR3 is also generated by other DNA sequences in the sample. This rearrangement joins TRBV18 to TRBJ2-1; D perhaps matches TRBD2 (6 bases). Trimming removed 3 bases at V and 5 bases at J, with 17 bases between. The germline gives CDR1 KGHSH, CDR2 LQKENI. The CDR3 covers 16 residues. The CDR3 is CASSPKAGSVNNEQFF. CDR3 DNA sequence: TGTGCCAGCTCACCTAAAGCGGGCTCGGTGAACAATGAGCAGTTCTTC. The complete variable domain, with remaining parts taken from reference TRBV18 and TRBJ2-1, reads NAGVMQNPRHLVRRRGQEARLRCSPMKGHSHVYWYRQLPEEGLKFMVYLQKENIIDESGMPKERFSAEFPKEGPSILRIQQVVRGDSAAYFCASSPKAGSVNNEQFFGPGTRLTVL.

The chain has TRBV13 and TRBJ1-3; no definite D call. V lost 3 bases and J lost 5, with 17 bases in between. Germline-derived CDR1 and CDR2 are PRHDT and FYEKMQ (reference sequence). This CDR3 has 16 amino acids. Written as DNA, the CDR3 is TGTGCCAGCAGCTTTTATCCCGGGAACCCACGAAACACCATATATTTT. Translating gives CASSFYPGNPRNTIYF.

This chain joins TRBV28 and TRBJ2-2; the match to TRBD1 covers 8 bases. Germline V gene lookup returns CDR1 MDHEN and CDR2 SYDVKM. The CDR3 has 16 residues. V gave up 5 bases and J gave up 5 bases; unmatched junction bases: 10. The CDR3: CASSPTRGRMTGELFF. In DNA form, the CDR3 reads TGTGCCAGCAGTCCCACCAGGGGGCGTATGACCGGGGAGCTGTTTTTT.

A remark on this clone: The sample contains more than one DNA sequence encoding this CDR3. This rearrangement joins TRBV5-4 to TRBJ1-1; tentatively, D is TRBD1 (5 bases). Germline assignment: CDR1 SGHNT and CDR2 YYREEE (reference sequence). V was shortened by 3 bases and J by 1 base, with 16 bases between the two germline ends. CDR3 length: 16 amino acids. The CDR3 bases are TGTGCCAGCAGCTCGTTACCCCCTGACAGGAACACTGAAGCTTTCTTT. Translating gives CASSSLPPDRNTEAFF.

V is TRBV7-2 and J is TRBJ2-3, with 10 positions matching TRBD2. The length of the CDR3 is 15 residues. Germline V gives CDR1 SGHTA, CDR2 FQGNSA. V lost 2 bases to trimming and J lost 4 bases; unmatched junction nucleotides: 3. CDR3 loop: CASSLSSGSSDTQYF. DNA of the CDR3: TGTGCCAGCAGCTTATCTAGCGGGAGTTCAGATACGCAGTATTTT.

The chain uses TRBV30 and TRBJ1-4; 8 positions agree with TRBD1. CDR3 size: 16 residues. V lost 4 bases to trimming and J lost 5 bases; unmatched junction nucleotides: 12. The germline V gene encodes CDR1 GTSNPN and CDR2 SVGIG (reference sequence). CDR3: CAWNYPTGGGNEKLFF. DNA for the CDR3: TGTGCCTGGAACTATCCCACAGGGGGTGGGAATGAAAAACTGTTTTTT.

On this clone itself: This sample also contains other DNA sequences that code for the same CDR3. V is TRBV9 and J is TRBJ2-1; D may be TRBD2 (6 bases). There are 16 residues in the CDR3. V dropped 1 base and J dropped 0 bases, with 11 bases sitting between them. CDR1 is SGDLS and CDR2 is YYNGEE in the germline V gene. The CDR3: CASSVRSGSSYNEQFF. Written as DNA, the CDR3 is TGTGCCAGCAGCGTACGTAGCGGCAGCTCCTACAATGAGCAGTTCTTC.

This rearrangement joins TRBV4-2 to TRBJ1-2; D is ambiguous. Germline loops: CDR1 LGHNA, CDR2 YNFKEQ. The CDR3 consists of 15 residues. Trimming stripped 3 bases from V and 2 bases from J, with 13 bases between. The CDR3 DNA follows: TGTGCCAGCAGCCAGGATACGGGGTGGAACTATGGCTACACCTTC. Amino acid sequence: CASSQDTGWNYGYTF.

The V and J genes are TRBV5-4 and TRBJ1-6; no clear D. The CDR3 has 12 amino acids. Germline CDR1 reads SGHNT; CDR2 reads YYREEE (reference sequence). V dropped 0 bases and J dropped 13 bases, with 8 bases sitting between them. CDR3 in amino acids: CASSLEGGPLHF. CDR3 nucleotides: TGTGCCAGCAGCTTGGAAGGAGGGCCCCTCCACTTT. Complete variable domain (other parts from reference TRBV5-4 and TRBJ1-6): ETGVTQSPTHLIKTRGQQVTLRCSSQSGHNTVSWYQQALGQGPQFIFQYYREEENGRGNFPPRFSGLQFPNYSSELNVNALELDDSALYLCASSLEGGPLHFGNGTRLTVT.

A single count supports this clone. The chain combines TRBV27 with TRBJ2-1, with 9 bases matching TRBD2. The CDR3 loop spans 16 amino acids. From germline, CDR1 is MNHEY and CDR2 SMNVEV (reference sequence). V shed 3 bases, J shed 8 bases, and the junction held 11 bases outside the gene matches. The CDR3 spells CASSLGSASGIDEQFF. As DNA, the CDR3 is TGTGCCAGCAGTTTGGGCTCGGCTAGCGGGATCGATGAGCAGTTCTTC.

The CDR3 sequence is CASSAFGGGSYEQYF. CDR3 nucleotides: TGTGCCAGCAGTGCTTTTGGGGGAGGCTCCTACGAGCAGTACTTC. The rearrangement links TRBV2 to TRBJ2-7; a possible D gene is TRBD2 (6 bases). V lost 4 bases and J lost 0, with 13 bases in between. This CDR3 comprises 15 residues. CDR1 SNHLY and CDR2 FYNNEI come from the germline V gene.

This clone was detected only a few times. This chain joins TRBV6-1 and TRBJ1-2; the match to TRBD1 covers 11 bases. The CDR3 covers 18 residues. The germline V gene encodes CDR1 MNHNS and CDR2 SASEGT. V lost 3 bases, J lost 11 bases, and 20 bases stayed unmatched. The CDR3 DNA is TGTGCCAGCAGTGATTGGACAGGGGGCCTTATCCTCACTGAAGGATACACCTTC. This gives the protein CASSDWTGGLILTEGYTF.

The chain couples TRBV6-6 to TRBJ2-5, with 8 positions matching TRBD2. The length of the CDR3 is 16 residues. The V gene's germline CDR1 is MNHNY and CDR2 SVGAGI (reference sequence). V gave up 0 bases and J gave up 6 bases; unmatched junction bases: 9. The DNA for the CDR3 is TGTGCCAGCAGTTACTCCGGGACTAGTAGTGGTCAGACCCAGTACTTC. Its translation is CASSYSGTSSGQTQYF.